The clone carrying this T cell receptor beta chain was found many times. As yet, its antigen is unknown. This CDR3 has 14 amino acids. The ends lost 5 bases at V and 6 bases at J; junction bases unmatched: 8. CDR1 and CDR2 (germline): MDHEN, SYDVKM. The data derive from a study of T cells in Graves' hyperthyroidism and ophthalmopathy. Overall study context: Peripheral blood specimens were obtained at initial diagnosis, prior to any treatment.

TCR beta CDR3 sequences were amplified from RNA transcripts. First-round RT-PCR of the TCR CDR3 relied on the HTBI primer set. TCRdb itself ran the multiplex PCR reads through MiXCR, one entry per CDR3 protein. The profile shows over 400,000 distinct CDR3 sequences, approximately 22% of them singletons. Study-wide findings and caveats: Model-based prediction identified ophthalmopathy a median about 7 months prior to its onset. Most thyroid-expanded clonotypes above 0.001 were also found in blood.

From 10 ml of fresh peripheral blood, PBMCs were isolated. This receptor was identified in a woman aged 70-85 years with Graves' ophthalmopathy. The sample comprised blood. The chain couples TRBV28 to TRBJ2-7, with 9 bases that match TRBD2. CDR3 DNA: TGTGCCAGCAGTCCTAGCGGGACCAACCCCGAGCAGTACTTC. It specifies CASSPSGTNPEQYF.